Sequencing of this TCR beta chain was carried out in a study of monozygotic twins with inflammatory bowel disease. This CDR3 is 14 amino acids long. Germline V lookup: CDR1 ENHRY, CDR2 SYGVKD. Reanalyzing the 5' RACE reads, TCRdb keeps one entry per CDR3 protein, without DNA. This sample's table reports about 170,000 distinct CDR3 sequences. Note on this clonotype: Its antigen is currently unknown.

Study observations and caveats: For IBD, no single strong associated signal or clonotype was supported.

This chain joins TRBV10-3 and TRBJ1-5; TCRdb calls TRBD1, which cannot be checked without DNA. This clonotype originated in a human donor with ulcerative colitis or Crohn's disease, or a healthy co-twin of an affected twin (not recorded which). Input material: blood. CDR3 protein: CAISKGTANQPQHF.